The 18 T cell receptor beta chains in this list originate from one sample, sequenced in a study of T cell repertoires in cytomegalovirus infection. MiXCR was run by TCRdb on the reads, yielding one entry per CDR3 protein. The data contain roughly 180,000 distinct CDR3 sequences, less than 25% of them seen just once; the ten biggest clones take up under 30%. Their antigen targets remain unknown. Sequences were derived from CD8+ T cells from cultured PBMCs, sampled from culture after CMV antigen stimulation. The receptors stem from a human donor in good health (CMV status not recorded). Some clones in this sample may be carry-over from other donors' samples.

This clonotype appeared a few times. This chain links TRBV6-6 with TRBJ1-5, with 9 bases fitting TRBD1. The CDR3 length is 16 residues. J lost 6 bases, V lost 6 bases, and 12 bases had no gene match. Germline V gene sequence: CDR1 MNHNY, CDR2 SVGAGI (reference sequence). The CDR3 DNA sequence: TGTGCCAGCAGCCGGGGACAGGGAAATTTAATTCAGCCCCAGCATTTT. It encodes CASSRGQGNLIQPQHF.

This clonotype appeared a few times. The gene calls are TRBV7-9 and TRBJ1-1, with D possibly TRBD1 on 5 matching bases. Germline loops: CDR1 SEHNR, CDR2 FQNEAQ (reference sequence). V lost 1 base, J lost 2 bases, and 14 bases lay in between. The CDR3 is made up of 16 amino acids. The CDR3 coding sequence is TGTGCCAGCAGCTTAGGCAGGGATCGCCCCAACACTGAAGCTTTCTTT. The encoded protein is CASSLGRDRPNTEAFF.

This clonotype was seen only a few times. The chain is built from TRBV12-3 or TRBV12-4 and TRBJ2-5, with 12 bases that match TRBD2. The CDR3 totals 16 residues. The J segment lost 2 bases and the V segment lost 6 bases, leaving 7 bases of the junction unmatched. This CDR3 is CASSYGTSGLQETQYF. In nucleotides, the CDR3 is TGTGCCAGCAGCTACGGGACTAGCGGGCTACAAGAGACCCAGTACTTC.

This clonotype was found a few times. This rearrangement joins TRBV10-2 to TRBJ2-7, with a weak D call TRBD1 (6 bases). The CDR3 spans 12 residues. Looked up from germline, CDR1 is WSHSY and CDR2 is SAAADI. V was pared by 0 bases and J by 7 bases, with 7 bases between. In DNA form, the CDR3 reads TGCGCCAGCAGTGAGTCGAGGGGGGAGCAGTACTTC. Its translation is CASSESRGEQYF.

This clonotype was detected a few times. The genes are TRBV7-9 and TRBJ1-1; 8 nucleotides line up with TRBD1. The CDR3 is 14 amino acids. Germline assignment: CDR1 SEHNR and CDR2 FQNEAQ (reference sequence). V lost 4 bases and J lost 5; bases outside the gene matches: 6. The CDR3 loop is CASSSRDRKTEAFF. The CDR3 nucleotides are TGTGCCAGCAGCTCCCGGGACAGGAAAACTGAAGCTTTCTTT.

This clonotype turned up a few times. The rearrangement joins TRBV6-2 or TRBV6-3 to TRBJ2-1; 9 nucleotides agree with TRBD1. This CDR3 has 14 amino acids. Germline CDR1 and CDR2: MNHEY and SVGEGT. V lost 8 bases and J lost 3; bases outside the gene matches: 5. CDR3 region: CASQTGQGYNEQFF. DNA of the CDR3: TGTGCCAGCCAAACGGGACAGGGCTACAATGAGCAGTTCTTC.

The chain combines TRBV7-9 with TRBJ2-7; 9 positions agree with TRBD2. After removal of 4 bases from V and 0 bases from J, the junction contained 4 bases not matched to a gene. The CDR3 runs to 15 residues. Germline CDR1 is SEHNR and CDR2 is FQNEAQ (reference sequence). CDR3 coding DNA: TGTGCCAGCAGCTCTCTAGCGGGGAGCTCCTACGAGCAGTACTTC. Protein: CASSSLAGSSYEQYF.

This clonotype has just a few counts. V gene TRBV6-6 combines with J gene TRBJ2-5; a weak D match, TRBD2 (6 bases). The length of the CDR3 is 15 residues. Germline-derived CDR1 and CDR2 are MNHNY and SVGAGI (reference sequence). With 6 bases removed from V and 2 bases from J, the gap between germline ends came to 16 bases. CDR3 protein: CASSSFRGMQETQYF. The DNA for the CDR3 is TGTGCCAGCAGCTCATTTCGGGGGATGCAAGAGACCCAGTACTTC.

This clonotype occurred a few times. J is TRBJ2-1 and V is TRBV7-2; the match to TRBD1 covers 8 bases. Unmatched junction bases numbered 10, after V lost 5 bases and J lost 4 bases. The germline V gene encodes CDR1 SGHTA and CDR2 FQGNSA. This CDR3 is built from 16 residues. CDR3 region: CASSDRGQGAYNEQFF. The CDR3 nucleotides read TGTGCCAGCAGCGATAGGGGGCAGGGGGCTTACAATGAGCAGTTCTTC.

This rearrangement joins TRBV27 to TRBJ1-6; D might be TRBD1 (5 bases). The V end lost 8 bases, the J end lost 15 bases, and 20 bases lay between the germline ends. The CDR3 length is 13 residues. Germline CDR1 is MNHEY and CDR2 is SMNVEV (reference sequence). CDR3 DNA: TGTGCCAGCGAGGGGCAGGGTCAATTAGGCCTCCACTTT. Translation: CASEGQGQLGLHF.

The chain employs TRBV7-3 and TRBJ2-1, with TRBD1 as a possible D gene (6 bases). CDR1 is SGHTA and CDR2 is FQGTGA in the germline V gene. The V end lost 3 bases, the J end lost 4 bases, and 19 bases lay between the germline ends. The CDR3 contains 17 residues. The CDR3 DNA reads TGTGCCAGCAGCTTTTGGGGGCTAGAAAAGGGGTACAATGAGCAGTTCTTC. Protein sequence: CASSFWGLEKGYNEQFF.

This clonotype was counted only a few times. This chain uses TRBV5-6 with TRBJ1-1; D ambiguous. The CDR3 has 16 residues. Per germline, CDR1 SGHDT and CDR2 YYEEEE. V was cut by 0 bases and J by 2 bases, with 14 bases left in between. CDR3 bases: TGTGCCAGCAGCTTGGCCCGGGTGAAACCTAACACTGAAGCTTTCTTT. Translating gives CASSLARVKPNTEAFF.

This clonotype has only a few counts. The chain combines TRBV7-4 with TRBJ2-3; 11 bases fit TRBD1. The CDR3 length is 16 residues. CDR1 and CDR2 from the germline V gene are SGHVT and SQSDAQ. V lost 8 bases and J lost 4; bases outside the gene matches: 11. The CDR3 nucleotides are TGTGCCAGCCCCAAGCGGACAGGGGGCTTGTCAGATACGCAGTATTTT. It codes for CASPKRTGGLSDTQYF.

The gene calls are TRBV12-3 or TRBV12-4 and TRBJ1-2; TRBD1 matches at 7 bases. The CDR3 covers 13 residues. Trimming took 2 bases from V and 6 from J; bases not matched to a gene: 3. The CDR3 coding sequence is TGTGCCAGCAGTTTACCAGGGGGGCATGGCTACACCTTC. This codes for CASSLPGGHGYTF.

In its sample, this clonotype was seen a few times. The chain links TRBV15 to TRBJ2-7; unclear D gene. The CDR3 consists of 13 residues. Germline CDR1 and CDR2: LNHNV and YYDKDF (reference sequence). The V gene lost 6 bases and the J gene lost 1 base, with 10 bases spanning the gap. The CDR3 region has the DNA TGTGCCACCAGGGGAATTGGGTCCTACGAGCAGTACTTC. This translates into CATRGIGSYEQYF.

This clonotype was seen more than once but under ten times. The chain links TRBV7-9 to TRBJ2-5; perhaps TRBD2 as D (6 bases). Germline loops: CDR1 SEHNR, CDR2 FQNEAQ (reference sequence). Trimming pared 4 bases from V and 0 bases from J, leaving 12 bases between. The CDR3 runs 15 residues. The CDR3 sequence is CASSYGRGHQETQYF. For the CDR3, the DNA is TGTGCCAGCAGCTACGGGCGGGGCCACCAAGAGACCCAGTACTTC.

This clonotype turned up a few times. The V gene is TRBV12-3 or TRBV12-4, the J gene TRBJ2-7; no firm D call. Trimming took 6 bases from V and 7 from J, leaving 16 bases between them. The CDR3 sequence is 13 residues long. As DNA, the CDR3 is TGTGCCAGCAGAACTGGAGCCTTAGGGGAGCAGTACTTC. Encoded protein: CASRTGALGEQYF.

This clonotype was seen a handful of times. The V and J genes are TRBV7-6 and TRBJ2-5; D ambiguous. The ends were cut back, 1 base at V and 1 base at J, with 10 bases in the middle. CDR1 is SGHVS, CDR2 FNYEAQ, per germline. CDR3 size: 15 residues. CDR3 nucleotide sequence: TGTGCCAGCAGCTTAGGGCGGTCCGCCCAAGAGACCCAGTACTTC. It translates to CASSLGRSAQETQYF.